These T cell receptor beta chains were read from a single sample in a study of shared clonotypes between healthy human individuals. Profiled with immunoSEQ multiplex PCR; TCRdb holds only in-frame clones, not every one. The table has about 2.3 million clones, approximately 95% seen once; the top ten hold 0.35% to 0.45%. What was sequenced was naive CD4+ T cells from PBMCs. The receptor source for this set is a man younger than 30 in good health. Some clones in this sample may be carry-over from other donors' samples. Both conserved end residues are trimmed from each CDR3.

V gene: TRBV28; J gene: TRBJ2-1; CDR3 protein: ASSLFREGRNEQF
V gene: TRBV5-1; J gene: TRBJ2-1; CDR3 protein: ASSFGRDSYNEQF
V gene: TRBV25-1; J gene: TRBJ1-2; CDR3 protein: ASSLGGSNYGYT
V gene: TRBV10-1; J gene: TRBJ2-3; CDR3 protein: ASSEHRGLTDTQY
V gene: TRBV4-2; J gene: TRBJ2-5; CDR3 protein: ASSQPFPLTSGSETQY
V gene: TRBV19; J gene: TRBJ1-2; CDR3 protein: ASSWTGVGYT
V gene: TRBV5-1; J gene: TRBJ2-7; CDR3 protein: ASSRMSEGYEQY
V gene: TRBV7-9; J gene: TRBJ2-1; CDR3 protein: ASSTFDRGVYNEQF
V gene: TRBV6-1; J gene: TRBJ1-3; CDR3 protein: ASKLGVSGNTIY
V gene: TRBV2; J gene: TRBJ2-3; CDR3 protein: ASKYPGLSDTQY
V gene: TRBV6-1; J gene: TRBJ2-3; CDR3 protein: ASSEGWTDTQY
V gene: TRBV6-6; J gene: TRBJ2-5; CDR3 protein: ASRTGTGGGETQY
V gene: TRBV7-3; J gene: TRBJ2-1; CDR3 protein: ASSLGLSTYNEQF
V gene: TRBV5-8; J gene: TRBJ2-7; CDR3 protein: ASSAGVRGLGEQY
V gene: TRBV5-1; J gene: TRBJ2-6; CDR3 protein: ASSSLALSGANVLT
V gene: TRBV6-4; J gene: TRBJ2-2; CDR3 protein: ASSGLAGAPGELF
V gene: TRBV4-3; J gene: TRBJ1-1; CDR3 protein: ASSQVAGRDTEAF
V gene: TRBV28; J gene: TRBJ2-7; CDR3 protein: ASAPLMGVPRDEQY
V gene: TRBV5-4; J gene: TRBJ2-2; CDR3 protein: ASSHLQTGELF
V gene: TRBV28; J gene: TRBJ2-7; CDR3 protein: ASRGRESYEQY
V gene: TRBV4-1; J gene: TRBJ2-7; CDR3 protein: ASSIRALGTYEQY
V gene: TRBV10-3; J gene: TRBJ1-5; CDR3 protein: AVSLRTGSHPYSNQPQH
V gene: TRBV5-1; J gene: TRBJ2-1; CDR3 protein: ASSFTGNPDNEQF
V gene: TRBV18; J gene: TRBJ1-5; CDR3 protein: ASSPPVGKGNQPQH
V gene: TRBV9; J gene: TRBJ2-3; CDR3 protein: ASSLQRQTDTQY
V gene: TRBV5-8; J gene: TRBJ1-6; CDR3 protein: ASSFSPSGRDSPLH
V gene: TRBV7-2; J gene: TRBJ1-1; CDR3 protein: ASSLGRGRYNTEAF
V gene: TRBV7-9; J gene: TRBJ2-7; CDR3 protein: ASSSTQAGTGYEQY
V gene: TRBV18; J gene: TRBJ2-1; CDR3 protein: ASSPRLADNEQF
V gene: TRBV11-2; J gene: TRBJ2-1; CDR3 protein: ASPERAPLAGEQF
V gene: TRBV27; J gene: TRBJ2-5; CDR3 protein: ASSPWVSSETQY
V gene: TRBV25-1; J gene: TRBJ2-7; CDR3 protein: ASSGLYSGQGLSYEQY
V gene: TRBV2; J gene: TRBJ2-3; CDR3 protein: ASSESQGLTQY
V gene: TRBV7-3; J gene: TRBJ2-2; CDR3 protein: ASSLTNGGTGELF
V gene: TRBV11-3; J gene: TRBJ2-5; CDR3 protein: ASSLRDEGTQY
V gene: TRBV7-9; J gene: TRBJ2-7; CDR3 protein: ASSPKVGYEQY
V gene: TRBV7-9; J gene: TRBJ2-7; CDR3 protein: ASSLAGSGGYEQY
V gene: TRBV21-1; J gene: TRBJ2-7; CDR3 protein: ASSKVPAVYSYEQY
V gene: TRBV28; J gene: TRBJ2-1; CDR3 protein: ASSSSGISYNEQF
V gene: TRBV28; J gene: TRBJ2-3; CDR3 protein: ASSLLDTQY
V gene: TRBV5-1; J gene: TRBJ1-1; CDR3 protein: ASSWDLANTEAF
V gene: TRBV20-1; J gene: TRBJ1-2; CDR3 protein: SASGDGYT
V gene: TRBV11-2; J gene: TRBJ2-2; CDR3 protein: ASSSLHLTGENTGELF
V gene: TRBV19; J gene: TRBJ1-2; CDR3 protein: ASSITTSQYGYT
V gene: TRBV7-9; J gene: TRBJ2-1; CDR3 protein: ASSPRLATGSYNEQF
V gene: TRBV20-1; J gene: TRBJ2-1; CDR3 protein: SANHNEQF
V gene: TRBV11-3; J gene: TRBJ1-3; CDR3 protein: ASSLVSGGWRRGNTIY
V gene: TRBV2; J gene: TRBJ2-2; CDR3 protein: ASSEYGRVNTGELF
V gene: TRBV9; J gene: TRBJ2-3; CDR3 protein: ASSVALSTDTQY
V gene: TRBV10-3; J gene: TRBJ1-3; CDR3 protein: AIRDNGSGNTIY
V gene: TRBV5-1; J gene: TRBJ2-7; CDR3 protein: ASSVKPATGTREQY
V gene: TRBV6-1; J gene: TRBJ1-4; CDR3 protein: ASILGQGAEKLF
V gene: TRBV13; J gene: TRBJ2-1; CDR3 protein: ASSSLGASSYNEQF
V gene: TRBV27; J gene: TRBJ2-7; CDR3 protein: ASSLSTGGDAYEQY
V gene: TRBV19; J gene: TRBJ1-1; CDR3 protein: ASSILAVNTEAF
V gene: TRBV14; J gene: TRBJ1-2; CDR3 protein: ASSHGQGGSSVYGYT
V gene: TRBV18; J gene: TRBJ2-5; CDR3 protein: ASSPTKETQY
V gene: TRBV10-3; J gene: TRBJ1-1; CDR3 protein: AISITEGTEAF
V gene: TRBV7-8; J gene: TRBJ2-3; CDR3 protein: ASSLVGGPVADTQY